This T cell receptor (beta chain) was found in a study of cytomegalovirus exposure and HLA in healthy donors. Only one count was recorded for this clone. PCR used 60 Vbeta primers and 13 Jbeta primers. Using immunoSEQ multiplex PCR, the repertoire was profiled, and TCRdb retains in-frame clones only, with some absent. Of some 150,000 clones listed, around four fifths were seen once; the top ten hold over 3%. The CDR3 has 11 residues. CDR1 and CDR2 (germline): WSHSY, SAAADI. V was clipped by 0 bases and J by 6 bases, with 3 bases between them. The sample was PBMCs. This TCR derives from a female donor in good health and CMV-seronegative. The chain carries TRBV10-2 and TRBJ2-7; no definite D call. In nucleotides, the CDR3 is TGCGCCAGCAGTGAGTCCCTCGAGCAGTACTTC. Residues: CASSESLEQYF.